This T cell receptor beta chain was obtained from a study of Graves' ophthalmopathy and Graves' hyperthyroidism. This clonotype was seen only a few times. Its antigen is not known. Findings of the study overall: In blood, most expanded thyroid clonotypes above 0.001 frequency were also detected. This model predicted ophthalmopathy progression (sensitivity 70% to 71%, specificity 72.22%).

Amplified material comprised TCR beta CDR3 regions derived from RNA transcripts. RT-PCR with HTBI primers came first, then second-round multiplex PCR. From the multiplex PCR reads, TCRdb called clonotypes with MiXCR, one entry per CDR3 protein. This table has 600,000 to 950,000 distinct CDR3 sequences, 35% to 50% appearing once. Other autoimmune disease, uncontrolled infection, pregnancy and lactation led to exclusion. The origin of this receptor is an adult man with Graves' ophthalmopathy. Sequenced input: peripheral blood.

The CDR3 is CASSLEWGRHYEQYF. The CDR3 DNA is TGTGCCAGCAGCCTTGAGTGGGGGCGTCACTACGAGCAGTACTTC. J is TRBJ2-7 and V is TRBV9, with a tentative D call TRBD1 (6 bases). The CDR3 runs to 15 residues. V was cut by 4 bases and J by 3 bases, with 17 bases left in between. Germline-derived CDR1 and CDR2 are SGDLS and YYNGEE.